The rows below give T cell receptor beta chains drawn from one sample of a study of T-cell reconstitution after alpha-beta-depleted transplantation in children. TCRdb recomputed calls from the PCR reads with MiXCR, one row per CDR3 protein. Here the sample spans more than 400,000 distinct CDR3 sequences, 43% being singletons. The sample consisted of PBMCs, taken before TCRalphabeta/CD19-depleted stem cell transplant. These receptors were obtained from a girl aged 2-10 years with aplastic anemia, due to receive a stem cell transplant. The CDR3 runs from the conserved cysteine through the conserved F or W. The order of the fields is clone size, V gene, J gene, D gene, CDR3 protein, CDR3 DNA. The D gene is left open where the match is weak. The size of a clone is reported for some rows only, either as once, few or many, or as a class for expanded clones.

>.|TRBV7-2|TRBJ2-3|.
CASSLDGNADTQYF
TGTGCCAGCAGCTTAGATGGAAACGCAGATACGCAGTATTTT
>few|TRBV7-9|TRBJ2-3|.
CASSPLTLKGTDTQYF
TGTGCCAGCAGCCCCTTGACCCTAAAGGGGACAGATACGCAGTATTTT
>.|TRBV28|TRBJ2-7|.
CASSRPSNEQYF
TGTGCCAGCAGCCGACCCAGCAACGAGCAGTACTTC
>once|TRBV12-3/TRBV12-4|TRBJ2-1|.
CASRRREQFF
TGTGCCAGCAGGAGGCGAGAGCAGTTCTTC
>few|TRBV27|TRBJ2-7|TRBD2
CASSPQTSGRQVKQYF
TGTGCCAGCAGTCCCCAGACTAGCGGGAGACAAGTGAAGCAGTACTTC
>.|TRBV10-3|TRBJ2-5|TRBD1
CAISEQGAGETQYF
TGTGCCATCAGTGAGCAGGGGGCTGGAGAGACCCAGTACTTC
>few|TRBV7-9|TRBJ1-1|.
CASSLIGVLNTEAFF
TGTGCCAGCAGCTTAATCGGGGTCTTGAACACTGAAGCTTTCTTT
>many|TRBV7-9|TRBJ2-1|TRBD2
CASSLGRRESDEQFF
TGTGCCAGCAGCTTAGGTCGGCGGGAGTCTGATGAGCAGTTCTTC
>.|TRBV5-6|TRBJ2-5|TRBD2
CASSLGERLAGETQYF
TGTGCCAGCAGCTTGGGGGAGCGACTAGCGGGGGAGACCCAGTACTTC
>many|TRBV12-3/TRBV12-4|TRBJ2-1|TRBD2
CASRSGTSGGVEQFF
TGTGCCAGCAGGTCGGGGACTAGCGGAGGGGTTGAGCAGTTCTTC
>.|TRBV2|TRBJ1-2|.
CASSEGTDYGYTF
TGTGCCAGCAGTGAAGGGACAGACTATGGCTACACCTTC
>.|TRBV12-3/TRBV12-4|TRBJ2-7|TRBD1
CASSPQGTGILTYEQYF
TGTGCCAGCAGTCCACAGGGGACAGGTATATTAACCTACGAGCAGTACTTC
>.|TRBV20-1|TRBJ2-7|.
CSARDDNGGKVDEQYF
TGCAGTGCTAGAGATGACAACGGCGGGAAGGTGGACGAGCAGTACTTC
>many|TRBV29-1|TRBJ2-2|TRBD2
CSVGTSGRARTGELFF
TGCAGCGTTGGGACTAGCGGGAGGGCTCGGACCGGGGAGCTGTTTTTT
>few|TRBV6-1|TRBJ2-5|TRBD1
CASSTRDRGPRETQYF
TGTGCCAGCAGCACCCGGGACAGGGGCCCTCGGGAGACCCAGTACTTC
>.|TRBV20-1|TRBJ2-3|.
CSALGGIAQYF
TGCAGTGCTCTGGGAGGAATTGCGCAGTATTTT
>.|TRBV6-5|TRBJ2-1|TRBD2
CASSSFGLADNEQFF
TGTGCCAGCAGTTCCTTCGGACTAGCGGACAATGAGCAGTTCTTC
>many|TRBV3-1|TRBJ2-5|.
CASSPTRNQETQYF
TGTGCCAGCAGCCCGACGCGGAACCAAGAGACCCAGTACTTC
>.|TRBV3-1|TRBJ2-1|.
CASSQDPSSYNEQFF
TGTGCCAGCAGCCAAGATCCAAGCTCCTACAATGAGCAGTTCTTC
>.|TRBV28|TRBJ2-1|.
CASTSAGGSSYNEQFF
TGTGCCAGCACTTCTGCCGGGGGCTCTTCCTACAATGAGCAGTTCTTC
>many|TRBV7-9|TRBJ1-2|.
CASSLGTVPVYTF
TGTGCCAGCAGCTTAGGGACAGTTCCTGTCTACACCTTC
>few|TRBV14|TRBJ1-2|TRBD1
CASSHGTVYGYTF
TGTGCCAGCAGCCATGGGACAGTCTATGGCTACACCTTC
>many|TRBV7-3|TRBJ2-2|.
CASSTGTTGELFF
TGTGCCAGCAGCACAGGGACGACCGGGGAGCTGTTTTTT
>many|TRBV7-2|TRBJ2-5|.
CASSYYQETQYF
TGTGCCAGCAGCTATTACCAAGAGACCCAGTACTTC
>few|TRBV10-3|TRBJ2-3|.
CAISENTDTQYF
TGTGCCATCAGTGAAAACACAGATACGCAGTATTTT
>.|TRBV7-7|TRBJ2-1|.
CASSLTGMDEQFF
TGTGCCAGCAGCTTAACAGGGATGGATGAGCAGTTCTTC
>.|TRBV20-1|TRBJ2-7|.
CSARTVDSYEQYF
TGCAGTGCCCGGACAGTCGACTCCTACGAGCAGTACTTC
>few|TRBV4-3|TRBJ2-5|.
CASSQIPGAAQYF
TGCGCCAGCAGCCAGATCCCGGGTGCGGCCCAGTACTTC
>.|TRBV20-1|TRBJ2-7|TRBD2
CSARDVLAAGESF
TGCAGTGCTAGAGACGTACTAGCGGCCGGTGAATCCTTC
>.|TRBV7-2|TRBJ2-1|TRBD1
CASSLARQGVKNEQFF
TGTGCCAGCAGCTTAGCGAGACAGGGGGTAAAGAATGAGCAGTTCTTC
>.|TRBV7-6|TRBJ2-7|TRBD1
CASSLAGDSSYEQYF
TGTGCCAGCAGCTTAGCCGGGGACAGCTCCTACGAGCAGTACTTC
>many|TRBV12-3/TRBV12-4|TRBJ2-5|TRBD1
CASSLAGTGDQTQYF
TGTGCCAGCAGTTTAGCAGGGACAGGGGACCAGACCCAGTACTTC
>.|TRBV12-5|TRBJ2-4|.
CASGLGTGTAKNIQYF
TGTGCTAGTGGTCTGGGAACGGGGACAGCCAAAAACATTCAGTACTTC
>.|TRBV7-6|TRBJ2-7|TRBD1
CASSRWGAGPVDRDEQYF
TGTGCCAGCAGCCGTTGGGGGGCGGGGCCGGTGGACAGGGATGAGCAGTACTTC
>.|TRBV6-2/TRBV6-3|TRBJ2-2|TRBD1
CASSQVQGANTGELFF
TGTGCCAGCAGCCAAGTCCAGGGGGCGAACACCGGGGAGCTGTTTTTT
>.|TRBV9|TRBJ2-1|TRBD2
CASGKMTSGNDEQFF
TGTGCCAGCGGAAAGATGACTAGCGGAAACGATGAGCAGTTCTTC
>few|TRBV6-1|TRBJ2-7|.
CASNPSASYEQYF
TGTGCCAGCAACCCCTCGGCCTCCTACGAGCAGTACTTC
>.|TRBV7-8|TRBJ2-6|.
CASSLERGAGANVLTF
TGTGCCAGCAGCTTAGAAAGGGGGGCTGGGGCCAACGTCCTGACTTTC
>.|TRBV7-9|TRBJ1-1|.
CASTLTIVNTEAFF
TGTGCCAGCACCCTGACTATCGTGAACACTGAAGCTTTCTTT
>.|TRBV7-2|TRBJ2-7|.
CASSLGAPRAVPYEQYF
TGTGCCAGCAGCTTAGGGGCCCCACGGGCGGTCCCCTACGAGCAGTACTTC
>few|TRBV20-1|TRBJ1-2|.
CSARVGAGTNYGYTF
TGCAGTGCTAGAGTTGGGGCAGGGACTAACTATGGCTACACCTTC
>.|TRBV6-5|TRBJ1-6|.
CASSYSGPINSPLHF
TGTGCCAGCAGTTACTCCGGGCCTATCAATTCACCCCTCCACTTT
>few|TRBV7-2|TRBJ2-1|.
CASSLRGQRYNEQFF
TGTGCCAGCAGCTTAAGAGGACAAAGATACAATGAGCAGTTCTTC
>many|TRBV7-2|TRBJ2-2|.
CASSLVRRNTGELFF
TGTGCCAGCAGCTTAGTCCGGCGGAACACCGGGGAGCTGTTTTTT
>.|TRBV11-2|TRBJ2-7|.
CASTPAGRTRYEQYF
TGTGCCAGCACCCCCGCAGGGAGGACTCGCTACGAGCAGTACTTC
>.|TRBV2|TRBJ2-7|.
CASTRRTYEQYF
TGTGCCAGCACCAGGCGAACCTACGAGCAGTACTTC
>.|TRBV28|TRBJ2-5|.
CASSPAGHPRETQYF
TGTGCCAGCAGTCCCGCGGGACATCCGAGGGAGACCCAGTACTTC
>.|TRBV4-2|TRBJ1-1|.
CASSRTRGGAHTEAFF
TGTGCCAGCAGCCGAACCCGAGGGGGGGCGCACACTGAAGCTTTCTTT
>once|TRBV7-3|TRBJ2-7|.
CASSTHRVTYEQYF
TGTGCCAGCAGCACCCACAGAGTTACCTACGAGCAGTACTTC
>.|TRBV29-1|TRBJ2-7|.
CSVEAEGREQYF
TGCAGCGTTGAGGCCGAGGGGCGAGAGCAGTACTTC